Below, 28 T cell receptor beta chains from the same sample are listed, as sequenced in a study of cytomegalovirus exposure and HLA in healthy donors. This PCR relied on a set of 60 Vbeta primers and 13 Jbeta primers. Libraries were prepared by immunoSEQ multiplex PCR; TCRdb keeps only in-frame clonotypes and omits some of them. The sample gives roughly 190,000 clones, about 70% of which show up once; over 1.5% is in the top ten. Sequences were obtained from PBMCs. The source is a woman under 40 in good health and CMV-seronegative.

This clone was detected once. The rearrangement joins TRBV4-1 to TRBJ2-6; the match to TRBD2 covers 8 bases. The CDR3 extends over 17 amino acids. J lost 0 bases, V lost 4 bases, and 5 bases had no gene match. CDR1 and CDR2 from the germline V gene are MGHRA and YSYEKL. The chain's CDR3 is CASSRERGSSGANVLTF. DNA for the CDR3: TGCGCCAGCAGCCGTGAGCGGGGGAGCTCTGGGGCCAACGTCCTGACTTTC.

This clone was seen a handful of times. The gene calls are TRBV19 and TRBJ2-5; 7 bases map to TRBD1. Germline V gene sequence: CDR1 LNHDA, CDR2 SQIVND (reference sequence). The junction had 6 bases not matched to a gene; V was cut back by 3 bases and J by 5 bases. The CDR3 extends over 14 amino acids. DNA of the CDR3: TGTGCCAGTAGTATCCAAAGGGGGCGGGAGACCCAGTACTTC. Its translation: CASSIQRGRETQYF. Using reference TRBV19 and TRBJ2-5 for the parts outside the CDR3, the full variable domain is DGGITQSPKYLFRKEGQNVTLSCEQNLNHDAMYWYRQDPGQGLRLIYYSQIVNDFQKGDIAEGYSVSREKKESFPLTVTSAQKNPTAFYLCASSIQRGRETQYFGPGTRLLVL.

The rearrangement uses TRBV18 and TRBJ1-2; 8 bases agree with TRBD1. Unmatched junction bases numbered 12, after V lost 6 bases and J lost 9 bases. The CDR3 has 14 amino acids. The V gene's germline CDR1 is KGHSH and CDR2 LQKENI. The CDR3 loop is CASSEGWTGTSYTF. CDR3 coding DNA: TGTGCCAGCTCTGAAGGTTGGACAGGGACAAGCTACACCTTC. Combining the CDR3 with reference TRBV18 and TRBJ1-2 gives the whole variable domain NAGVMQNPRHLVRRRGQEARLRCSPMKGHSHVYWYRQLPEEGLKFMVYLQKENIIDESGMPKERFSAEFPKEGPSILRIQQVVRGDSAAYFCASSEGWTGTSYTFGSGTRLTVV.

The rearrangement joins TRBV2 to TRBJ2-3; 10 bases match TRBD2. The CDR3 is 15 amino acids. V shed 9 bases, J shed 2 bases, and the junction held 8 bases outside the gene matches. Germline lookup yields CDR1 SNHLY and CDR2 FYNNEI. The CDR3 nucleotides read TGTGCCAGGGGAGCGGGGGGGCGGGTCACAGATACGCAGTATTTT. It yields the protein CARGAGGRVTDTQYF.

This clone was seen only once. The V call is TRBV6-4, the J call TRBJ2-7; possible D gene TRBD2, 7 bases. The CDR3 length is 15 residues. The germline V gene has CDR1 MRHNA and CDR2 SNTAGT. V was clipped by 5 bases and J by 5 bases, with 19 bases between them. This CDR3 reads CASSWSGGPGDEQYF. CDR3 nucleotides: TGTGCCAGCAGTTGGTCGGGGGGCCCCGGCGACGAGCAGTACTTC.

This rearrangement joins TRBV9 to TRBJ1-1, with D unclear. This CDR3 has 14 amino acids. Germline CDR1 reads SGDLS; CDR2 reads YYNGEE. V was clipped by 2 bases and J by 1 base, with 9 bases between them. This chain's CDR3 is CASSVRSGNTEAFF. CDR3 DNA: TGTGCCAGCAGCGTGAGATCAGGGAACACTGAAGCTTTCTTT.

The rearrangement joins TRBV7-2 to TRBJ2-7, with 9 positions matching TRBD2. CDR3 length: 17 residues. The V segment lost 0 bases and the J segment 1 base; nucleotides outside the gene matches: 7. Germline CDR1 is SGHTA and CDR2 is FQGNSA. CDR3 sequence (DNA): TGTGCCAGCAGCTTAGCGCTAGTAGCGGGAGTTTCCTACGAGCAGTACTTC. Encoded protein: CASSLALVAGVSYEQYF.

The chain carries TRBV6-1 and TRBJ1-1, with D possibly matching TRBD1 (6 bases). V lost 7 bases, J lost 1 base, and 13 bases lay in between. Germline assignment: CDR1 MNHNS and CDR2 SASEGT. The CDR3 totals 14 residues. The CDR3 region has the DNA TGTGCCAGCACAACAGGGTTAGAGAACACTGAAGCTTTCTTT. It specifies CASTTGLENTEAFF.

The V call is TRBV5-1, the J call TRBJ2-7; D possibly corresponds to TRBD2 (6 bases). This CDR3 spans 14 amino acids. V gave up 4 bases and J gave up 7 bases, with 18 bases separating them. Germline values: CDR1 SGHRS, CDR2 YFSETQ. The CDR3 loop is CASSLRLDFSEQYF. The CDR3 coding sequence is TGCGCCAGCAGCCTGCGACTAGATTTTTCGGAGCAGTACTTC.

The chain recombines TRBV6-5 with TRBJ2-1; 8 nucleotides match TRBD1. Germline V gene sequence: CDR1 MNHEY, CDR2 SVGAGI. V shed 7 bases, J shed 8 bases, and the junction held 13 bases outside the gene matches. The CDR3 is 15 residues long. CDR3 sequence (DNA): TGTGCCAGCACCTTCGGGAGAACAGGGGGTTATGAGCAGTTCTTC. It yields the protein CASTFGRTGGYEQFF.

The gene calls are TRBV19 and TRBJ2-1, with a possible D match to TRBD2 (5 bases). Germline V gene data show CDR1 as LNHDA and CDR2 as SQIVND (reference sequence). V was cut by 5 bases and J by 4 bases, with 9 bases left in between. The CDR3 contains 13 residues. The DNA for the CDR3 is TGTGCCAGTAGTTGGACGGGGTACAATGAGCAGTTCTTC. It is translated as CASSWTGYNEQFF.

This rearrangement joins TRBV4-1 to TRBJ1-5; 9 bases fit TRBD1. With 0 bases clipped from V and 9 bases from J, the junction kept 6 bases outside the gene matches. Germline V CDR1 and CDR2: MGHRA, YSYEKL. The length of the CDR3 is 15 residues. Here the CDR3 DNA reads TGCGCCAGCAGCCAAGATGGGACAGGGTTTCGGCCCCAGCATTTT. Its translation is CASSQDGTGFRPQHF.

The table lists this clone with a count of one. This chain joins TRBV10-3 and TRBJ1-5, with D possibly being TRBD1 (6 bases). Trimming took 4 bases from V and 9 from J, leaving 10 bases between them. The CDR3 is 12 residues long. From germline, CDR1 is ENHRY and CDR2 SYGVKD. The DNA of the CDR3 is TGTGCCATCAGTGGGGAGGGGGGGCCCCAGCATTTT. This codes for CAISGEGGPQHF.

In this sample, this clone turned up once. V gene TRBV7-9 combines with J gene TRBJ1-3; TRBD1 matches 8 bases. Germline assignment: CDR1 SEHNR and CDR2 FQNEAQ (reference sequence). This CDR3 has 14 amino acids. J lost 4 bases, V lost 3 bases, and 2 bases had no gene match. The CDR3 protein is CASSLTGVGNTIYF. CDR3 nucleotides: TGTGCCAGCAGCTTGACAGGGGTCGGAAACACCATATATTTT.

This clone was detected only a few times. V is TRBV15 and J is TRBJ2-2; D gene uncertain. Trimming left V 5 bases short and J 3 bases short, with 10 bases between. The CDR3 runs 14 residues. Germline V gene lookup returns CDR1 LNHNV and CDR2 YYDKDF (reference sequence). The CDR3 loop reads CATSRGGYTGELFF. CDR3 coding DNA: TGTGCCACCAGCCGTGGCGGCTACACCGGGGAGCTGTTTTTT.

V and J are TRBV7-2 and TRBJ2-7, with 10 bases that match TRBD1. The length of the CDR3 is 15 residues. Trimming cost V 5 bases and J 7 bases; bases outside gene matches: 11. In germline, CDR1 is SGHTA, CDR2 FQGNSA. CDR3 sequence: CASSLNRDRGREQYF. The CDR3 DNA follows: TGTGCCAGCAGCCTCAACCGGGACAGGGGACGGGAGCAGTACTTC.

The V call is TRBV10-2, the J call TRBJ2-7; 8 bases agree with TRBD2. CDR1 and CDR2 (germline): WSHSY, SAAADI. Trimming at V came to 0 bases and at J to 2 bases, leaving 3 bases not matched to a gene. The CDR3 runs 15 residues. The CDR3 coding sequence is TGCGCCAGCAGTGAGTCTGGCGGGAGGACCTACGAGCAGTACTTC. Translation: CASSESGGRTYEQYF.

This chain connects TRBV4-3 to TRBJ2-7; weak D call: TRBD2 (5 bases). CDR1 is LGHNA and CDR2 is YSLEER in the germline V gene. Trimming took off 3 bases at V and 7 bases at J, with 19 bases between the two ends. This CDR3 spans 15 amino acids. The CDR3 spells CASSQLAFEESEQYF. In nucleotides, the CDR3 is TGCGCCAGCAGCCAGCTAGCCTTCGAAGAGTCGGAGCAGTACTTC.

V gene TRBV15 combines with J gene TRBJ2-7, with a tentative D call TRBD2 (6 bases). Germline assignment: CDR1 LNHNV and CDR2 YYDKDF (reference sequence). The CDR3 is made up of 14 amino acids. Deletions cut 8 bases from V and 4 bases from J, with 18 bases between. CDR3 loop: CATRAASGLYEQYF. In DNA form, the CDR3 reads TGTGCCACCCGAGCGGCCAGCGGGCTATACGAGCAGTACTTC.

The chain carries TRBV7-2 and TRBJ2-7; D may be TRBD2 (5 bases). In germline, CDR1 is SGHTA, CDR2 FQGNSA. Deletions cut 5 bases from V and 3 bases from J, with 11 bases between. The CDR3 is made up of 13 amino acids. The CDR3 protein is CASSRTRDYEQYF. The CDR3 DNA follows: TGTGCCAGCAGCCGCACCCGGGACTACGAGCAGTACTTC.

In DNA form, the CDR3 reads TGTGCCAGCAGCTTATCGACAGGGGGGAGGTCAGATACGCAGTATTTT. As protein: CASSLSTGGRSDTQYF. The rearrangement links TRBV11-1 to TRBJ2-3; TRBD1 matches at 9 bases. Germline values: CDR1 SGHAT, CDR2 FQDESV (reference sequence). This CDR3 has 16 residues. The junction had 7 bases not matched to a gene; V was cut back by 2 bases and J by 4 bases.

This chain links TRBV12-5 with TRBJ2-7, with 8 bases that match TRBD1. V lost 2 bases, J lost 3 bases, and 6 bases stayed unmatched. From germline, CDR1 is LGHNT and CDR2 FRNRAP. This CDR3 comprises 15 residues. CDR3 protein: CASGLPGTGRYEQYF. As DNA, the CDR3 is TGTGCTAGTGGTTTGCCCGGGACAGGTCGCTACGAGCAGTACTTC.

This chain connects TRBV15 to TRBJ2-5, with a possible D match to TRBD1 (8 bases). V was pared by 3 bases and J by 1 base, with 12 bases between. The germline CDR1 and CDR2 sequences are LNHNV and YYDKDF (reference sequence). This CDR3 region has 15 residues. CDR3 sequence reads: CATSSGGTGQETQYF. The CDR3 nucleotides are TGTGCCACCAGCAGCGGGGGGACAGGCCAAGAGACCCAGTACTTC.

This rearrangement joins TRBV5-4 to TRBJ2-1; TRBD1 is a possible D gene (5 bases). The CDR3 consists of 14 residues. The germline V and J ends were trimmed by 6 bases and 1 base, with 11 bases remaining between them. Germline V gene sequence: CDR1 SGHNT, CDR2 YYREEE (reference sequence). CDR3 in DNA: TGTGCCAGCACCGACAGTAGTTCCTACAATGAGCAGTTCTTC. This encodes CASTDSSSYNEQFF.

The chain joins TRBV18 to TRBJ1-4; D is unresolved. Trimming removed 3 bases from V and 8 bases from J, with 10 bases in between. Germline-derived CDR1 and CDR2 are KGHSH and LQKENI. This CDR3 is 13 amino acids long. The CDR3 is CASSPGRKEKLFF. The CDR3 nucleotides are TGTGCCAGCTCACCTGGGCGTAAGGAAAAACTGTTTTTT.

The CDR3 DNA sequence: TGCGCCAGCAGTCCCGGGAGACAGGGGGTAGGGAATGAGCAGTTCTTC. Its translation is CASSPGRQGVGNEQFF. The chain combines TRBV23-1 with TRBJ2-1, with TRBD1 matching over 9 bases. TRBV23-1 falls under the ORF class, with uncertain function. The CDR3 consists of 16 residues. Germline trimming cut 4 bases from V and 7 bases from J; bases unmatched to any gene: 11.

The chain is built from TRBV18 and TRBJ1-5, with 8 bases that match TRBD1. The V segment lost 1 base and the J segment 5 bases; nucleotides outside the gene matches: 4. CDR3 length: 15 amino acids. Germline CDR1 is KGHSH and CDR2 is LQKENI. The CDR3 protein is CASSPLGTGDQPQHF. The CDR3 nucleotides read TGTGCCAGCTCACCACTTGGGACAGGCGATCAGCCCCAGCATTTT. The whole variable domain, filled in from reference TRBV18 and TRBJ1-5, reads NAGVMQNPRHLVRRRGQEARLRCSPMKGHSHVYWYRQLPEEGLKFMVYLQKENIIDESGMPKERFSAEFPKEGPSILRIQQVVRGDSAAYFCASSPLGTGDQPQHFGDGTRLSIL.

The CDR3 DNA sequence: TGTGCCAGCAGCCCGACAGGCCTGGCCTACGAGCAGTACTTC. Its protein product is CASSPTGLAYEQYF. The chain uses TRBV7-9 and TRBJ2-7, with a tentative D call TRBD1 (6 bases). The V end was cut by 5 bases, the J end by 2 bases, with 13 bases between. CDR1 is SEHNR and CDR2 is FQNEAQ in the germline V gene (reference sequence). This CDR3 spans 14 amino acids.